The 16 T cell receptor beta chains presented below share a single source sample, sequenced in a study of blood T cell repertoires in COVID-19. Repertoires were generated with immunoSEQ multiplex PCR, while TCRdb's copy carries only in-frame clones and drops some. The sample carries some 58,000 clones, 80% to 90% recorded once. Sequencing was done on a sample of peripheral blood. These TCRs come from a man in his 60s with COVID-19, enrolled during active disease.

For the CDR3, the DNA is TGTGCCAGCAGCTCCACGGTAGCAAGCGGGACGAACACCGGGGAGCTGTTTTTT. Its translation is CASSSTVASGTNTGELFF. The chain joins TRBV11-3 to TRBJ2-2, with 7 bases that match TRBD2. The germline V gene has CDR1 SGHNT and CDR2 YENEEA. CDR3 length equals 18 residues. J was trimmed by 0 bases and V by 4 bases; bases with no gene match: 11. Filled out from reference TRBV11-3 and TRBJ2-2, the complete variable domain reads EAGVVQSPRYKIIEKKQPVAFWCNPISGHNTLYWYLQNLGQGPELLIRYENEEAVDDSQLPKDRFSAERLKGVDSTLKIQPAELGDSAVYLCASSSTVASGTNTGELFFGEGSRLTVL.

V usage is TRBV7-3 and J usage is TRBJ2-3, with a possible D match to TRBD2 (5 bases). The CDR3 runs 12 residues. With 8 bases removed from V and 4 bases from J, the gap between germline ends came to 10 bases. Germline assignment: CDR1 SGHTA and CDR2 FQGTGA. The CDR3: CASSEGPDTQYF. The CDR3 DNA reads TGTGCCAGCTCAGAGGGCCCAGATACGCAGTATTTT.

This chain joins TRBV7-2 and TRBJ2-2, with D perhaps TRBD2 (6 bases). The CDR3 is 17 residues long. The germline V gene has CDR1 SGHTA and CDR2 FQGNSA. V was cut by 4 bases and J by 0 bases, with 15 bases left in between. Here the CDR3 reads CASSYKQRATNTGELFF. DNA of the CDR3: TGTGCCAGCAGCTACAAGCAGCGGGCGACGAACACCGGGGAGCTGTTTTTT.

DNA for the CDR3: TGCGCCAGCAGACCTACAGGACTAGCGGGGGACCCGAACACCGGGGAGCTGTTTTTT. The encoded protein is CASRPTGLAGDPNTGELFF. The chain couples TRBV5-1 to TRBJ2-2, with 13 bases lining up with TRBD2. The ends lost 5 bases at V and 0 bases at J; junction bases unmatched: 10. This CDR3 is 19 amino acids long. Germline CDR1 is SGHRS and CDR2 is YFSETQ.

The chain has TRBV2 and TRBJ2-1, with TRBD2 identical over 8 bases. CDR1 SNHLY and CDR2 FYNNEI come from the germline V gene. Trimming took 11 bases from V and 8 from J; bases not matched to a gene: 20. The CDR3 extends over 16 amino acids. DNA of the CDR3: TGTGCCTCCCGGGGGGGCAGGGGCCAGTCGGCCGATGAGCAGTTCTTC. Translation: CASRGGRGQSADEQFF.

This clone was seen a single time. V is TRBV7-9 and J is TRBJ2-2; no firm D call. CDR1 SEHNR and CDR2 FQNEAQ come from the germline V gene (reference sequence). The CDR3 length is 13 residues. Trimming took 6 bases from V and 5 from J, leaving 10 bases between them. CDR3: CASRPDLTGELFF. The CDR3 coding sequence is TGTGCCAGCAGGCCTGACTTAACCGGGGAGCTGTTTTTT. Drawing the rest from reference TRBV7-9 and TRBJ2-2, the complete variable domain is DTGVSQNPRHKITKRGQNVTFRCDPISEHNRLYWYRQTLGQGPEFLTYFQNEAQLEKSRLLSDRFSAERPKGSFSTLEIQRTEQGDSAMYLCASRPDLTGELFFGEGSRLTVL.

V and J are TRBV9 and TRBJ2-1; TRBD2 matches 8 bases. Losses at the gene ends were 2 bases for V and 7 bases for J; bases not matched to a gene: 11. CDR3 length: 16 residues. Germline CDR1 reads SGDLS; CDR2 reads YYNGEE. The CDR3 spells CASSVSSGVAGNEQFF. Here the CDR3 DNA reads TGTGCCAGCAGCGTGAGTTCCGGTGTAGCGGGGAATGAGCAGTTCTTC.

This clone has a handful of counts. The chain joins TRBV3-1 (or the pseudogene TRBV3-2) to TRBJ2-5, with TRBD2 identical over 10 bases. Trimming removed 1 base from V and 2 bases from J; junction bases left unmatched: 10. CDR3 length: 18 amino acids. Germline assignment: CDR1 LGHDT and CDR2 YNNKEL (reference sequence). The CDR3 reads CASSQGLAGGRPQETQYF. The CDR3 DNA reads TGTGCCAGCAGCCAAGGGTTAGCGGGAGGACGTCCTCAAGAGACCCAGTACTTC.

This clone was seen just once. As DNA, the CDR3 is TGTGCCAGCAGCGGTAGCGGGAGCTACGAGCAGTACTTC. Its protein is CASSGSGSYEQYF. V usage is TRBV9 and J usage is TRBJ2-7, with 9 positions matching TRBD2. CDR3 length: 13 residues. Germline assignment: CDR1 SGDLS and CDR2 YYNGEE. V trimming: 3 bases; J trimming: 3 bases; junction bases outside the gene matches: 1.

The J gene is TRBJ2-1, the V gene TRBV2, with TRBD2 identical over 13 bases. The junction had 12 bases not matched to a gene; V was cut back by 11 bases and J by 8 bases. The CDR3 runs 15 residues. CDR1 and CDR2 (germline): SNHLY, FYNNEI. This CDR3 is CAGKMTSGGHDEQFF. CDR3 nucleotide sequence: TGTGCCGGAAAAATGACTAGCGGGGGGCACGATGAGCAGTTCTTC.

DNA for the CDR3: TGTGCCAGCAGTCACAGGACCGATCCTTCCTACGAGCAGTACTTC. This gives the protein CASSHRTDPSYEQYF. The chain links TRBV7-9 to TRBJ2-7; a possible D gene is TRBD1 (5 bases). Germline V CDR1 and CDR2: SEHNR, FQNEAQ (reference sequence). This CDR3 contains 15 residues. V was pared by 6 bases and J by 1 base, with 16 bases between.

The chain has TRBV4-3 and TRBJ2-5; 8 bases align to TRBD2. The CDR3 loop spans 15 amino acids. Trimming cost V 5 bases and J 7 bases; bases outside gene matches: 12. Germline assignment: CDR1 LGHNA and CDR2 YSLEER. This CDR3 reads CASSETSAAYPTQYF. In nucleotides, the CDR3 is TGCGCCAGCAGCGAGACTAGCGCCGCGTACCCGACCCAGTACTTC.

The chain couples TRBV9 to TRBJ1-1, with a weak D call TRBD1 (6 bases). The germline V gene has CDR1 SGDLS and CDR2 YYNGEE. The CDR3 has 16 amino acids. V lost 0 bases to trimming and J lost 1 base, with 13 bases between them. In nucleotides, the CDR3 is TGTGCCAGCAGCGTAGGAGCGACAGGAGCGAACACTGAAGCTTTCTTT. Its protein is CASSVGATGANTEAFF.

The J gene is TRBJ1-4, the V gene TRBV9; D call uncertain. V was pared by 4 bases and J by 7 bases, with 14 bases between. The CDR3 spans 14 residues. The germline CDR1 and CDR2 sequences are SGDLS and YYNGEE. The CDR3 region has the DNA TGTGCCAGCAGCCCCCCGGGCGGAGGTGAAAAACTGTTTTTT. Its translation is CASSPPGGGEKLFF. The full variable domain, completed using reference TRBV9 and TRBJ1-4, is DSGVTQTPKHLITATGQRVTLRCSPRSGDLSVYWYQQSLDQGLQFLIQYYNGEERAKGNILERFSAQQFPDLHSELNLSSLELGDSALYFCASSPPGGGEKLFFGSGTQLSVL.

This clone was observed a handful of times. The chain couples TRBV13 to TRBJ2-1; tentative D call: TRBD2 (6 bases). The CDR3 length is 17 residues. V lost 1 base and J lost 3, with 16 bases in between. CDR1 is PRHDT, CDR2 FYEKMQ, per germline (reference sequence). CDR3 nucleotide sequence: TGTGCCAGCAGCTTAGTCGTGTTGCCTAGCGTCTACAATGAGCAGTTCTTC. This translates into CASSLVVLPSVYNEQFF.

Remarks on this clone: One junction end does not reproduce the germline sequence, and a read error may be involved. V usage is TRBV19 and J usage is TRBJ1-3; weak D call: TRBD1 (6 bases). CDR1 is LNHDA, CDR2 SQIVND, per germline (reference sequence). The CDR3 length is 14 residues. CDR3 in DNA: TGTGCCAGTAGAACCGGGACGGACAGAAATACCATATATTTT. Amino acid sequence: CASRTGTDRNTIYF.